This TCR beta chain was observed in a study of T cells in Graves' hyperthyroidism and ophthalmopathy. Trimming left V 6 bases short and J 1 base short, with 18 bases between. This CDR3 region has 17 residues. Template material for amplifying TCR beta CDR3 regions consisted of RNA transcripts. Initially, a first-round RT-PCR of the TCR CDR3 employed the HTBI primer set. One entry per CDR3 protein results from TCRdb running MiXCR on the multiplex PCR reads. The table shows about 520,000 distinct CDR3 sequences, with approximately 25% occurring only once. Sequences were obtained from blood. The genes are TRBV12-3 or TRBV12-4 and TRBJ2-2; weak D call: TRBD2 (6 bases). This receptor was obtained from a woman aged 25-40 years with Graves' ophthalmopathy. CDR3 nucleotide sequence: TGTGCCAGCAGGGTGACTAGAACCCTCCTGAACACCGGGGAGCTGTTTTTT. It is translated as CASRVTRTLLNTGELFF.